These 15 T cell receptor beta chains came from one sample sequenced in a study of CD8 T cells in Susac syndrome. With random hexamers, reverse transcription was performed on about 0.5 to 1 ug of RNA. MiXCR, applied by TCRdb to the immunoSEQ multiplex PCR reads, yields one record per CDR3 protein. The table includes approximately 230,000 distinct CDR3 sequences, roughly 95% detected once. What was sequenced was CD4+ T cells from PBMCs. The receptors here all came from a human donor with multiple sclerosis.

The rearrangement uses TRBV19 and TRBJ1-2, with D perhaps TRBD1 (5 bases). The ends were cut back, 5 bases at V and 3 bases at J, with 13 bases in the middle. The CDR3 totals 14 residues. Germline values: CDR1 LNHDA, CDR2 SQIVND (reference sequence). CDR3 DNA sequence: TGTGCCAGTAGTCCCCAGGGCAGGCACTATGGCTACACCTTC. It encodes CASSPQGRHYGYTF.

The chain is built from TRBV5-1 and TRBJ1-2; D remains unclear. CDR3 length: 14 amino acids. Per germline, CDR1 SGHRS and CDR2 YFSETQ. Trimming stripped 1 base from V and 3 bases from J, with 10 bases between. CDR3 protein: CASSLSFRDYGYTF. The DNA of the CDR3 is TGCGCCAGCAGCTTGAGCTTTCGGGACTATGGCTACACCTTC.

This chain joins TRBV28 and TRBJ2-7; 7 bases agree with TRBD1. The V and J ends lost 8 bases and 2 bases, in that order; junction bases with no gene match: 3. The CDR3 is made up of 12 amino acids. CDR1 is MDHEN and CDR2 is SYDVKM in the germline V gene. DNA of the CDR3: TGTGCCAGCGAGGGGACAGCCTACGAGCAGTACTTC. Its translation is CASEGTAYEQYF.

The V and J genes are TRBV5-1 and TRBJ1-1; TRBD1 is a possible D gene (6 bases). The CDR3 sequence is 15 residues long. V shed 2 bases and J shed 3 bases, with 14 bases lying between them. Germline V gene sequence: CDR1 SGHRS, CDR2 YFSETQ. The CDR3 bases are TGCGCCAGCAGCTTTTCGTTCAGGGGTGACACTGAAGCTTTCTTT. This encodes CASSFSFRGDTEAFF.

V usage is TRBV9 and J usage is TRBJ2-2; D unresolved. From germline, CDR1 is SGDLS and CDR2 YYNGEE. V was pared by 0 bases and J by 5 bases, with 8 bases between. This CDR3 spans 14 amino acids. The CDR3 DNA reads TGTGCCAGCAGCGTAGGTGGCAGGACCGGGGAGCTGTTTTTT. Translated: CASSVGGRTGELFF.

V is TRBV18 and J is TRBJ2-3; perhaps TRBD1 as D (6 bases). V shed 2 bases and J shed 1 base, with 10 bases lying between them. CDR1 and CDR2 from the germline V gene are KGHSH and LQKENI. The CDR3 consists of 15 residues. CDR3 bases: TGTGCCAGCTCACCAGTGGGGGCCCGCACAGATACGCAGTATTTT. It yields the protein CASSPVGARTDTQYF.

The chain couples TRBV7-9 to TRBJ1-3; D unclear. V lost 0 bases and J 8 bases, leaving 11 bases between the germline ends. The CDR3 consists of 14 residues. CDR1 SEHNR and CDR2 FQNEAQ come from the germline V gene (reference sequence). Here the CDR3 reads CASSLAPREYTIYF. CDR3 nucleotide sequence: TGTGCCAGCAGCTTAGCGCCCCGGGAGTACACCATATATTTT.

The chain is built from TRBV29-1 and TRBJ2-7, with D possibly TRBD1 on 5 matching bases. CDR1 and CDR2 (germline): SQVTM, ANQGSEA. V was cut by 4 bases and J by 7 bases, with 8 bases left in between. CDR3 length: 10 residues. CDR3 region: CSVGRDEQYF. The CDR3 DNA follows: TGCAGCGTTGGCAGGGATGAGCAGTACTTC.

The rearrangement uses TRBV20-1 and TRBJ2-3; 9 bases are shared with TRBD2. The CDR3 is 16 residues long. Germline values: CDR1 DFQATT, CDR2 SNEGSKA (reference sequence). V lost 7 bases, J lost 1 base, and 12 bases stayed unmatched. CDR3 nucleotides: TGCAGTGTTGGCGGGAGGGCCAACCCGGGCACAGATACGCAGTATTTT. Translation: CSVGGRANPGTDTQYF.

The genes are TRBV6-6 and TRBJ2-3; 9 positions agree with TRBD2. This CDR3 is 15 amino acids long. Germline assignment: CDR1 MNHNY and CDR2 SVGAGI (reference sequence). V trimming: 6 bases; J trimming: 5 bases; junction bases outside the gene matches: 9. The CDR3: CASRDLAGAKDTQYF. The CDR3 nucleotides are TGTGCCAGCAGGGATTTAGCGGGAGCGAAAGATACGCAGTATTTT.

The chain recombines TRBV18 with TRBJ2-7, with 11 bases aligning to TRBD2. The CDR3 has 22 amino acids. The germline gives CDR1 KGHSH, CDR2 LQKENI. CDR3 loop: CATSPRIRLAGREGPSSYEQYV. CDR3 sequence (DNA): TGTGCCACCTCACCAAGGATTCGACTAGCGGGGCGGGAAGGGCCGAGCTCCTACGAGCAGTACGTC.

The chain joins TRBV9 to TRBJ2-1; 10 nucleotides align to TRBD2. There are 17 residues in the CDR3. Germline V gene lookup returns CDR1 SGDLS and CDR2 YYNGEE. The V segment lost 0 bases and the J segment 4 bases; nucleotides outside the gene matches: 7. The CDR3 is CASSVVASGGLYNEQFF. CDR3 DNA: TGTGCCAGCAGCGTAGTGGCTAGCGGGGGCCTTTACAATGAGCAGTTCTTC.

This clonotype was seen a few times. V usage is TRBV6-5 and J usage is TRBJ1-6; weak D call: TRBD1 (6 bases). V was trimmed by 0 bases and J by 10 bases, leaving 13 bases between them. The germline gives CDR1 MNHEY, CDR2 SVGAGI. The CDR3 length is 15 residues. This chain's CDR3 is CASSYSSQGGSPLHF. DNA of the CDR3: TGTGCCAGCAGTTACTCGTCACAGGGCGGATCACCCCTCCACTTT.

This chain joins TRBV11-3 and TRBJ1-6; D is perhaps TRBD1 (5 bases). Germline V CDR1 and CDR2: SGHNT, YENEEA. V gave up 5 bases and J gave up 7 bases, with 9 bases separating them. The CDR3 totals 13 residues. The CDR3 DNA follows: TGTGCCAGCAGCCGGGACGAGAATTCACCCCTCCACTTT. It codes for CASSRDENSPLHF.

The chain has TRBV5-1 and TRBJ2-7; 7 nucleotides agree with TRBD2. The CDR3 extends over 13 amino acids. Germline trimming cut 4 bases from V and 3 bases from J; bases unmatched to any gene: 4. CDR1 SGHRS and CDR2 YFSETQ come from the germline V gene. The CDR3 spells CASSPGGNYEQYF. The CDR3 nucleotides are TGCGCCAGCAGCCCCGGGGGGAACTACGAGCAGTACTTC. The whole variable domain, remainder taken from reference TRBV5-1 and TRBJ2-7, is KAGVTQTPRYLIKTRGQQVTLSCSPISGHRSVSWYQQTPGQGLQFLFEYFSETQRNKGNFPGRFSGRQFSNSRSEMNVSTLELGDSALYLCASSPGGNYEQYFGPGTRLTVT.